These 13 T cell receptor beta chains were sequenced from one sample in a study of blood T cell repertoires in COVID-19. The repertoire was sequenced with immunoSEQ multiplex PCR; TCRdb's copy has only in-frame clones and lacks some. The sample carries 45,000 to 60,000 clones, roughly 87% recorded once. The sequenced sample consisted of peripheral blood. The receptors derive from a man between 60 and 70 years old with acute or convalescent COVID-19.

This clone was detected a few times. The rearrangement links TRBV9 to TRBJ1-1; D may be TRBD1 (5 bases). Germline V gene lookup returns CDR1 SGDLS and CDR2 YYNGEE. This CDR3 spans 14 amino acids. V lost 2 bases and J 1 base, leaving 9 bases between the germline ends. The CDR3 loop is CASSVGTANTEAFF. The CDR3 region has the DNA TGTGCCAGCAGCGTGGGGACTGCGAACACTGAAGCTTTCTTT.

The CDR3 DNA reads as TGTGCCAGCAGTTACTGGGGACAGGGGGACTATGGCTACACCTTC. Encoded protein: CASSYWGQGDYGYTF. This sequence joins TRBV6-5 and TRBJ1-2, with 11 bases lining up with TRBD1. CDR3 length: 15 residues. The trim removed 1 base at V and 3 bases at J, leaving 1 base unmatched. Germline CDR1 is MNHEY and CDR2 is SVGAGI.

The chain joins TRBV15 to TRBJ1-4; the D is unclear. Trimming shortened V by 0 bases and J by 6 bases, and 14 bases separated the two germline ends. Germline-derived CDR1 and CDR2 are LNHNV and YYDKDF (reference sequence). This CDR3 has 16 residues. CDR3 nucleotide sequence: TGTGCCACCAGCAGAGATCCCCAGGTGGCCCATGAAAAACTGTTTTTT. It specifies CATSRDPQVAHEKLFF.

The CDR3 sequence: CASSPYRDRGRTEAFF. As DNA, the CDR3 is TGTGCCAGCAGCCCCTATAGGGACAGGGGGCGGACTGAAGCTTTCTTT. V gene TRBV3-1 (or the pseudogene TRBV3-2) combines with J gene TRBJ1-1; TRBD1 matches at 12 bases. Germline V gene data show CDR1 as LGHDT and CDR2 as YNNKEL (reference sequence). This CDR3 is 16 amino acids long. J lost 5 bases, V lost 4 bases, and 8 bases had no gene match.

This clone was seen just once. V gene TRBV15 combines with J gene TRBJ1-4, with 7 nucleotides matching TRBD1. Germline assignment: CDR1 LNHNV and CDR2 YYDKDF (reference sequence). The CDR3 sequence is 13 residues long. The ends lost 0 bases at V and 10 bases at J; junction bases unmatched: 2. The CDR3 sequence: CATSRDRQGKLFF. The CDR3 DNA follows: TGTGCCACCAGCAGAGACCGACAGGGAAAACTGTTTTTT.

This chain uses TRBV7-9 with TRBJ2-5, with D maybe TRBD1 (5 bases). The CDR3 is made up of 12 amino acids. The V end was cut by 4 bases, the J end by 5 bases, with 8 bases between. Germline V CDR1 and CDR2: SEHNR, FQNEAQ (reference sequence). CDR3 nucleotide sequence: TGTGCCAGCAGCTCCTCAGGGGAGACCCAGTACTTC. This encodes CASSSSGETQYF.

Only one count was recorded for this clone. This chain uses TRBV5-1 with TRBJ1-1; 7 bases align to TRBD1. The germline gives CDR1 SGHRS, CDR2 YFSETQ. This CDR3 has 13 amino acids. With V trimmed by 5 bases and J by 2 bases, 3 bases remained unmatched. Here the CDR3 reads CASRTGINTEAFF. DNA for the CDR3: TGCGCCAGCAGGACAGGGATCAACACTGAAGCTTTCTTT.

V gene TRBV19 combines with J gene TRBJ1-6; D perhaps matches TRBD1 (5 bases). With 6 bases removed from V and 3 bases from J, the gap between germline ends came to 9 bases. In germline, CDR1 is LNHDA, CDR2 SQIVND (reference sequence). This CDR3 is 14 amino acids long. CDR3: CASREGNYNSPLHF. In nucleotides, the CDR3 is TGTGCCAGTAGGGAGGGGAACTATAATTCACCCCTCCACTTT.

This clone came up once. The V call is TRBV6-1, the J call TRBJ1-6; unclear D gene. Germline loops: CDR1 MNHNS, CDR2 SASEGT. This CDR3 is built from 18 residues. With 1 base removed from V and 7 bases from J, the gap between germline ends came to 20 bases. The CDR3 nucleotides read TGTGCCAGCAGTGAAGTCTTAACGGGGTCAATCCAAAATTCACCCCTCCACTTT. Its translation: CASSEVLTGSIQNSPLHF.

The chain couples TRBV18 to TRBJ1-1, with D possibly TRBD1 on 5 matching bases. This CDR3 has 13 residues. Germline V lookup: CDR1 KGHSH, CDR2 LQKENI. Trimming cost V 6 bases and J 1 base, with 9 bases left between them. The CDR3 region is CASSRGQNTEAFF. The CDR3 nucleotides read TGTGCCAGCTCCCGAGGACAGAACACTGAAGCTTTCTTT.

The V call is TRBV18, the J call TRBJ1-2; D ambiguous. V was pared by 3 bases and J by 6 bases, with 17 bases between. The CDR3 consists of 15 residues. The germline gives CDR1 KGHSH, CDR2 LQKENI. CDR3 bases: TGTGCCAGCTCACCCTACGAGGGAGGAGGTCATGGCTACACCTTC. It translates to CASSPYEGGGHGYTF. The whole variable domain, remainder taken from reference TRBV18 and TRBJ1-2, is NAGVMQNPRHLVRRRGQEARLRCSPMKGHSHVYWYRQLPEEGLKFMVYLQKENIIDESGMPKERFSAEFPKEGPSILRIQQVVRGDSAAYFCASSPYEGGGHGYTFGSGTRLTVV.

The chain employs TRBV6-5 and TRBJ1-2; D gene ambiguous. The V and J ends lost 10 bases and 0 bases respectively, with 12 bases between them. The CDR3 runs 13 residues. Per the germline V gene, CDR1 is MNHEY and CDR2 is SVGAGI. The CDR3 region is CAIWREANYGYTF. The CDR3 DNA follows: TGTGCCATCTGGAGGGAAGCTAACTATGGCTACACCTTC.

V usage is TRBV2 and J usage is TRBJ2-7; D gene ambiguous. CDR1 is SNHLY, CDR2 FYNNEI, per germline. This CDR3 region has 14 residues. V lost 2 bases and J lost 0, with 8 bases in between. CDR3 amino acids: CASSELVASYEQYF. In DNA form, the CDR3 reads TGTGCCAGCAGTGAATTGGTGGCCTCCTACGAGCAGTACTTC.